The 21 T cell receptor beta chains listed next were all sequenced from one sample in a study of T cell responses to AZD1222 COVID-19 vaccine. Data came from immunoSEQ multiplex PCR; TCRdb stores just in-frame clones and leaves some out. This sample has approximately 110,000 clones, with more than 70% found just once. Sequenced material: peripheral blood, taken on day 0 of AZD1222 vaccination. Receptors were obtained from an adult in good health.

This chain links TRBV6-6 with TRBJ1-1; unclear D gene. CDR1 is MNHNY and CDR2 is SVGAGI in the germline V gene (reference sequence). The CDR3 is made up of 12 amino acids. V gave up 0 bases and J gave up 7 bases, with 6 bases separating them. For the CDR3, the DNA is TGTGCCAGCAGTTACTCGGTTCTTGAAGCTTTCTTT. It codes for CASSYSVLEAFF.

The chain combines TRBV20-1 with TRBJ1-6, with D possibly matching TRBD1 (6 bases). Trimming removed 3 bases from V and 5 bases from J, with 8 bases in between. Germline values: CDR1 DFQATT, CDR2 SNEGSKA (reference sequence). This CDR3 comprises 13 residues. CDR3 sequence: CSASAGDNSPLHF. CDR3 sequence (DNA): TGCAGTGCTAGTGCAGGGGATAATTCACCCCTCCACTTT.

The chain combines TRBV7-9 with TRBJ1-4, with D unresolved. This CDR3 is built from 12 residues. Deletions cut 1 base from V and 8 bases from J, with 5 bases between. Germline CDR1 and CDR2: SEHNR and FQNEAQ (reference sequence). CDR3 nucleotide sequence: TGTGCCAGCAGCTTAGAAGACGAAAAACTGTTTTTT. Translation: CASSLEDEKLFF. Variable domain in full (rest from reference TRBV7-9 and TRBJ1-4): DTGVSQNPRHKITKRGQNVTFRCDPISEHNRLYWYRQTLGQGPEFLTYFQNEAQLEKSRLLSDRFSAERPKGSFSTLEIQRTEQGDSAMYLCASSLEDEKLFFGSGTQLSVL.

This clone showed up just once. V and J are TRBV5-8 and TRBJ1-4, with D tentatively TRBD1 (5 bases). There are 14 residues in the CDR3. The germline CDR1 and CDR2 sequences are SGHTS and YDEGEE. Trimming took off 3 bases at V and 7 bases at J, with 13 bases between the two ends. The CDR3 loop reads CASSSNRGREKLFF. Written as DNA, the CDR3 is TGTGCCAGCAGCTCGAACCGGGGCCGTGAAAAACTGTTTTTT.

This chain links TRBV5-1 with TRBJ2-1, with a weak D call TRBD1 (5 bases). The CDR3 totals 12 residues. V lost 0 bases and J lost 7, with 5 bases in between. The germline V gene has CDR1 SGHRS and CDR2 YFSETQ. In DNA form, the CDR3 reads TGCGCCAGCAGCTTGGACAGGAATGAGCAGTTCTTC. Its protein is CASSLDRNEQFF.

This chain connects TRBV20-1 to TRBJ2-5; tentatively, D is TRBD1 (6 bases). V shed 6 bases and J shed 6 bases, with 11 bases lying between them. CDR1 is DFQATT and CDR2 is SNEGSKA in the germline V gene (reference sequence). This CDR3 has 11 amino acids. The CDR3 loop is CSAGTTKTQYF. CDR3 in DNA: TGCAGTGCCGGGACAACGAAGACCCAGTACTTC.

V usage is TRBV6-5 and J usage is TRBJ2-7; 9 positions agree with TRBD2. From germline, CDR1 is MNHEY and CDR2 SVGAGI. V trimming: 0 bases; J trimming: 4 bases; junction bases outside the gene matches: 4. This CDR3 comprises 15 residues. The CDR3 spells CASSYSTSGNYEQYF. The DNA of the CDR3 is TGTGCCAGCAGTTACTCGACTAGCGGAAATTACGAGCAGTACTTC.

The chain recombines TRBV3-1 (or the pseudogene TRBV3-2) with TRBJ1-1; 8 positions match TRBD1. V lost 2 bases to trimming and J lost 6 bases; unmatched junction nucleotides: 5. The CDR3 spans 14 residues. CDR1 and CDR2 from the germline V gene are LGHDT and YNNKEL (reference sequence). The CDR3 coding sequence is TGTGCCAGCAGCCAACCCACAGGGGGGTCTGAAGCTTTCTTT. Translating gives CASSQPTGGSEAFF.

The chain is built from TRBV9 and TRBJ2-6; perhaps TRBD2 as D (5 bases). There are 15 residues in the CDR3. The germline V gene encodes CDR1 SGDLS and CDR2 YYNGEE. V was shortened by 3 bases and J by 2 bases, with 9 bases between the two germline ends. The CDR3 bases are TGTGCCAGCAGCGACGGGGTAACTGGGGCCAACGTCCTGACTTTC. Amino acids: CASSDGVTGANVLTF.

J is TRBJ1-1 and V is TRBV5-6; D not certain. V dropped 0 bases and J dropped 7 bases, with 10 bases sitting between them. The CDR3 is 13 residues long. Germline CDR1 SGHDT, CDR2 YYEEEE. CDR3 in amino acids: CASSLEGLVEAFF. The CDR3 nucleotides read TGTGCCAGCAGCTTGGAGGGTTTGGTTGAAGCTTTCTTT.

The rearrangement links TRBV7-2 to TRBJ2-3; 15 bases fit TRBD2. The germline V gene has CDR1 SGHTA and CDR2 FQGNSA. The CDR3 has 16 amino acids. V dropped 5 bases and J dropped 5; count of bases not matched to a gene: 5. The DNA of the CDR3 is TGTGCCAGCAGCCCAGGACTAGCGGGGGGGCAAGATACGCAGTATTTT. It translates to CASSPGLAGGQDTQYF.

This rearrangement joins TRBV9 to TRBJ1-6, with D unresolved. Germline lookup yields CDR1 SGDLS and CDR2 YYNGEE. Trimming shortened V by 3 bases and J by 4 bases, and 8 bases separated the two germline ends. There are 14 residues in the CDR3. DNA of the CDR3: TGTGCCAGCAGCGATTCAGAGTATAATTCACCCCTCCACTTT. As protein: CASSDSEYNSPLHF.

The chain combines TRBV5-5 with TRBJ2-7, with D hard to call. Looked up from germline, CDR1 is SGHKS and CDR2 is YYEKEE (reference sequence). The V and J ends lost 0 bases and 3 bases respectively, with 10 bases between them. The CDR3 has 14 residues. The CDR3 bases are TGTGCCAGCAGCTTGGACTTTTCCGACTACGAGCAGTACTTC. It encodes CASSLDFSDYEQYF.

The V and J genes are TRBV7-6 and TRBJ1-4; the D gene is possibly TRBD1 (5 bases). Germline CDR1 and CDR2: SGHVS and FNYEAQ. There are 17 residues in the CDR3. Trimming cost V 5 bases and J 0 bases, with 16 bases left between them. CDR3 nucleotides: TGTGCCAGCAGCCCCCTCCCCCCGGGGGCAACTAATGAAAAACTGTTTTTT. This gives the protein CASSPLPPGATNEKLFF.

CDR3 region: CASSQDRATPNYGYTF. As DNA, the CDR3 is TGCGCCAGCAGCCAAGATCGCGCCACCCCTAACTATGGCTACACCTTC. The chain employs TRBV4-3 and TRBJ1-2; unclear D gene. Looked up from germline, CDR1 is LGHNA and CDR2 is YSLEER. The ends were cut back, 0 bases at V and 0 bases at J, with 11 bases in the middle. The CDR3 covers 16 residues.

The gene calls are TRBV19 and TRBJ1-4; 7 nucleotides match TRBD1. V gave up 5 bases and J gave up 3 bases; unmatched junction bases: 3. CDR1 and CDR2 (germline): LNHDA, SQIVND (reference sequence). The CDR3 consists of 14 residues. CDR3 sequence (DNA): TGTGCCAGTAGTCGCGGGACAGCTAATGAAAAACTGTTTTTT. It translates to CASSRGTANEKLFF.

The chain has TRBV7-2 and TRBJ1-2; 8 nucleotides align to TRBD1. V was clipped by 5 bases and J by 8 bases; unmatched bases: 13. The CDR3 runs to 15 residues. Looked up from germline, CDR1 is SGHTA and CDR2 is FQGNSA. CDR3 residues: CASSHPRGQGAGYTF. For the CDR3, the DNA is TGTGCCAGCAGCCACCCGAGGGGTCAGGGGGCAGGCTACACCTTC.

This rearrangement joins TRBV4-3 to TRBJ1-2; 7 bases are a match to TRBD1. With 4 bases clipped from V and 4 bases from J, the junction kept 6 bases outside the gene matches. Germline V gene sequence: CDR1 LGHNA, CDR2 YSLEER. This CDR3 has 14 residues. The CDR3 is CASSPDRVTYGYTF. DNA for the CDR3: TGCGCCAGCAGCCCAGACAGGGTTACCTATGGCTACACCTTC.

This sequence joins TRBV11-2 and TRBJ2-2; 7 bases line up with TRBD1. The germline V gene encodes CDR1 SGHAT and CDR2 FQNNGV. The CDR3 runs to 16 residues. V dropped 1 base and J dropped 4; count of bases not matched to a gene: 6. CDR3 in DNA: TGTGCCAGCAGCTTAGTAGGGGCAGGGGGCACCGGGGAGCTGTTTTTT. The encoded protein is CASSLVGAGGTGELFF.

The V call is TRBV2, the J call TRBJ1-3; D unclear. The V gene lost 2 bases and the J gene lost 1 base, with 9 bases spanning the gap. Germline V gene sequence: CDR1 SNHLY, CDR2 FYNNEI. This CDR3 region has 15 residues. CDR3 coding DNA: TGTGCCAGCAGTGAATTGGCGGGTTCTGGAAACACCATATATTTT. This sequence encodes CASSELAGSGNTIYF.

The chain couples TRBV4-3 to TRBJ1-2; weak D call: TRBD1 (5 bases). CDR1 is LGHNA, CDR2 YSLEER, per germline. The CDR3 loop spans 16 amino acids. Between the trimmed V and J ends, which lost 3 bases and 6 bases, there was a span of 20 bases. The chain's CDR3 is CASSQLTASAGNGYTF. The CDR3 DNA reads as TGCGCCAGCAGCCAGCTCACAGCCTCGGCAGGGAATGGCTACACCTTC.